These 14 T cell receptor beta chains originate from one sample sequenced in a study of cytomegalovirus exposure and HLA in healthy donors. The PCR used 60 Vbeta and 13 Jbeta primers. The assay was immunoSEQ multiplex PCR, and TCRdb's table has in-frame clones only and misses some. The table shows around 150,000 clones, with 55% to 80% occurring only once. Sequencing was done on a sample of PBMCs. These receptors originate from a human donor in good health.

This rearrangement joins TRBV18 to TRBJ1-4; D might be TRBD1 (6 bases). V gave up 3 bases and J gave up 8 bases, with 16 bases separating them. There are 15 residues in the CDR3. Germline CDR1 and CDR2: KGHSH and LQKENI. This CDR3 is CASSPPGQRGEKLFF. DNA of the CDR3: TGTGCCAGCTCACCTCCGGGACAACGGGGCGAAAAACTGTTTTTT. Complete variable domain (other parts from reference TRBV18 and TRBJ1-4): NAGVMQNPRHLVRRRGQEARLRCSPMKGHSHVYWYRQLPEEGLKFMVYLQKENIIDESGMPKERFSAEFPKEGPSILRIQQVVRGDSAAYFCASSPPGQRGEKLFFGSGTQLSVL.

The chain links TRBV5-1 to TRBJ2-1; 13 nucleotides match TRBD2. The CDR3 length is 14 residues. Germline trimming cut 3 bases from V and 9 bases from J; bases unmatched to any gene: 3. Germline V gives CDR1 SGHRS, CDR2 YFSETQ. The CDR3 sequence: CASSSGTSGVEQFF. The DNA for the CDR3 is TGCGCCAGCAGCTCCGGGACTAGCGGGGTTGAGCAGTTCTTC.

The V gene is TRBV6-1, the J gene TRBJ1-3; 9 bases are a match to TRBD1. Germline values: CDR1 MNHNS, CDR2 SASEGT. The CDR3 totals 14 residues. Unmatched junction bases numbered 3, after V lost 6 bases and J lost 3 bases. CDR3 region: CASRPGQGGNTIYF. CDR3 nucleotides: TGTGCCAGCAGACCGGGACAGGGTGGAAACACCATATATTTT.

This clone turned up a few times. The chain combines TRBV7-2 with TRBJ2-7; 11 bases line up with TRBD2. After removal of 5 bases from V and 4 bases from J, the junction contained 7 bases not matched to a gene. CDR1 SGHTA and CDR2 FQGNSA come from the germline V gene. This CDR3 spans 15 amino acids. The CDR3 DNA reads as TGTGCCAGCAGCATGACTAGCGGGGTGGTTTACGAGCAGTACTTC. Protein product: CASSMTSGVVYEQYF.

The chain links TRBV6-5 to TRBJ2-3; the match to TRBD2 covers 8 bases. CDR3 length equals 16 residues. Germline lookup yields CDR1 MNHEY and CDR2 SVGAGI. V lost 0 bases, J lost 4 bases, and 6 bases stayed unmatched. The CDR3 region is CASSYSWAGGADTQYF. The CDR3 nucleotides are TGTGCCAGCAGTTACTCATGGGCGGGGGGCGCAGATACGCAGTATTTT.

The sample holds one count of this clone. The chain is built from TRBV18 and TRBJ1-1, with TRBD1 identical over 11 bases. V was clipped by 4 bases and J by 5 bases; unmatched bases: 3. CDR3 length equals 14 residues. Germline V CDR1 and CDR2: KGHSH, LQKENI. The CDR3 reads CASSRTGGLTEAFF. The CDR3 DNA is TGTGCCAGCTCACGGACAGGGGGCCTGACTGAAGCTTTCTTT.

The V gene is TRBV7-6, the J gene TRBJ2-5; 9 bases are shared with TRBD2. The CDR3 covers 18 residues. In germline, CDR1 is SGHVS, CDR2 FNYEAQ. Losses at the gene ends were 2 bases for V and 0 bases for J; bases not matched to a gene: 10. In DNA form, the CDR3 reads TGTGCCAGCAGCTTAAGCAGTTGGAGCGGGAGGTACCAAGAGACCCAGTACTTC. This gives the protein CASSLSSWSGRYQETQYF.

This clone was counted only a few times. The gene calls are TRBV30 and TRBJ1-1; tentative D call: TRBD1 (5 bases). CDR1 and CDR2 from the germline V gene are GTSNPN and SVGIG (reference sequence). This CDR3 comprises 13 residues. Trimming pared 2 bases from V and 7 bases from J, leaving 14 bases between. The CDR3 nucleotides are TGTGCCTGGAGTAAAAGGGGAACAGGTGAAGCTTTCTTT. Its translation: CAWSKRGTGEAFF.

The J gene is TRBJ1-1, the V gene TRBV2; possibly TRBD1 for D (6 bases). This CDR3 is 15 amino acids long. Trimming shortened V by 6 bases and J by 4 bases, and 18 bases separated the two germline ends. Germline V lookup: CDR1 SNHLY, CDR2 FYNNEI. The CDR3 spells CASRDQRGLGTEAFF. CDR3 nucleotides: TGTGCCAGCAGGGACCAAAGGGGGTTAGGCACTGAAGCTTTCTTT.

The chain couples TRBV9 to TRBJ2-3; D is perhaps TRBD1 (6 bases). Trimming cost V 4 bases and J 2 bases, with 20 bases left between them. The CDR3 loop spans 17 amino acids. The germline V gene has CDR1 SGDLS and CDR2 YYNGEE. The CDR3 sequence is CASSPHSDGGSTDTQYF. The CDR3, as DNA: TGTGCCAGCAGCCCTCACTCGGATGGGGGCTCCACAGATACGCAGTATTTT.

The rearrangement joins TRBV18 to TRBJ2-1; TRBD2 matches 9 bases. The V gene's germline CDR1 is KGHSH and CDR2 LQKENI. The CDR3 sequence is 16 residues long. Trimming took 0 bases from V and 7 from J; bases not matched to a gene: 7. The DNA for the CDR3 is TGTGCCAGCTCACCACCGGGCGGGAGGGAAGGAAATGAGCAGTTCTTC. This encodes CASSPPGGREGNEQFF.

The chain is built from TRBV5-8 and TRBJ2-1; weak D call: TRBD2 (5 bases). Germline V gene sequence: CDR1 SGHTS, CDR2 YDEGEE. This CDR3 has 14 residues. The V end was cut by 7 bases, the J end by 0 bases, with 11 bases between. CDR3 region: CASGSGSSYNEQFF. The CDR3 DNA sequence: TGTGCCAGCGGAAGCGGAAGCTCCTACAATGAGCAGTTCTTC. The variable domain in full, with the rest retrieved from reference TRBV5-8 and TRBJ2-1, is EAGVTQSPTHLIKTRGQQATLRCSPISGHTSVYWYQQALGLGLQFLLWYDEGEERNRGNFPPRFSGRQFPNYSSELNVNALELEDSALYLCASGSGSSYNEQFFGPGTRLTVL.

The chain carries TRBV7-8 and TRBJ1-5, with TRBD1 matching 9 bases. V was clipped by 5 bases and J by 6 bases; unmatched bases: 11. Germline V gene data show CDR1 as SGHVS and CDR2 as FQNEAQ. There are 16 residues in the CDR3. Written as DNA, the CDR3 is TGTGCCAGCAGCGACGCCCTGGGACAGGGAAGTCAGCCCCAGCATTTT. It translates to CASSDALGQGSQPQHF.

The rearrangement uses TRBV6-5 and TRBJ1-2; D is uncertain. This CDR3 is 13 amino acids long. Trimming cost V 6 bases and J 1 base, with 9 bases left between them. Germline values: CDR1 MNHEY, CDR2 SVGAGI. CDR3 amino acids: CASSLTRNYGYTF. DNA of the CDR3: TGTGCCAGCAGCCTAACCCGTAACTATGGCTACACCTTC.